This T cell receptor beta chain appears in the sequencing data of a study of control samples from healthy donors and cancer patients. The V segment lost 7 bases and the J segment 5 bases; nucleotides outside the gene matches: 23. Germline values: CDR1 WNHNN, CDR2 SYGVQD (reference sequence). CDR3 length equals 20 residues. Here immunoSEQ multiplex PCR was the method, and the copy in TCRdb shows in-frame clones only, minus some. The data hold about 130,000 clones, with 92% observed a single time. This rearrangement joins TRBV10-1 to TRBJ1-1, with 12 bases matching TRBD1. This TCR came from a man aged 18 to 29 in good health. Material for sequencing was blood. CDR3 in amino acids: CASTTGTGGSGGTKWTEAFF. CDR3 DNA sequence: TGCGCCAGCACCACCGGGACAGGGGGCTCTGGTGGAACAAAATGGACTGAAGCTTTCTTT.